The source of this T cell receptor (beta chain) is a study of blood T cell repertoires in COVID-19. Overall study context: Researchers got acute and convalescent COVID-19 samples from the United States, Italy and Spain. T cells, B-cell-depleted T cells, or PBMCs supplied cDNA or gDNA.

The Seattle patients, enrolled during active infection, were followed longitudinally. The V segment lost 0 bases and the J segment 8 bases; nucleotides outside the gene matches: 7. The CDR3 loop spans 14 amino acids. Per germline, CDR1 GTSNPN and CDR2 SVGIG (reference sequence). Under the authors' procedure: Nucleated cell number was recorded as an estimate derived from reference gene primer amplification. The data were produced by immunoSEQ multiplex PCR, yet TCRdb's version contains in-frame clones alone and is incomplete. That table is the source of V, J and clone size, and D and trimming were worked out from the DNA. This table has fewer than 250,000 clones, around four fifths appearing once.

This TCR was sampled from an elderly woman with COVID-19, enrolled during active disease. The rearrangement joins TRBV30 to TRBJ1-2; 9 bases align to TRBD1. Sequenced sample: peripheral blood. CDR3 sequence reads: CAWSVRRQGDGYTF. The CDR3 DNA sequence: TGTGCCTGGAGTGTACGGAGACAGGGGGACGGCTACACCTTC.